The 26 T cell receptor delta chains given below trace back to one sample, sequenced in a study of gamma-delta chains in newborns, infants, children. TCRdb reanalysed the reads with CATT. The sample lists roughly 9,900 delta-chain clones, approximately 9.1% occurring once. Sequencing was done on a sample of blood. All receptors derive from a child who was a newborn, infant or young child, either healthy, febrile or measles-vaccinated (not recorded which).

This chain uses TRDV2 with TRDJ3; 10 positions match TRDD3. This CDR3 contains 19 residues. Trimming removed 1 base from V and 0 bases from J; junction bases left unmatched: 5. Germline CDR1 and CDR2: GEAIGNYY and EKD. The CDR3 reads CACDTLLGDGSWDTRQMFF. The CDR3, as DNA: TGTGCCTGTGACACGTTACTGGGGGATGGCTCCTGGGACACCCGACAGATGTTTTTC.

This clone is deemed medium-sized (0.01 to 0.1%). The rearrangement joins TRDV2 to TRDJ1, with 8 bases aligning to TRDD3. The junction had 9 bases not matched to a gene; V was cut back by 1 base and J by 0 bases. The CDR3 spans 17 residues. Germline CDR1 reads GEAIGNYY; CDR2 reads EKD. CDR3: CACDTVGGGSYTDKLIF. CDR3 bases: TGTGCCTGTGACACGGTTGGTGGGGGATCGTACACCGATAAACTCATCTTT.

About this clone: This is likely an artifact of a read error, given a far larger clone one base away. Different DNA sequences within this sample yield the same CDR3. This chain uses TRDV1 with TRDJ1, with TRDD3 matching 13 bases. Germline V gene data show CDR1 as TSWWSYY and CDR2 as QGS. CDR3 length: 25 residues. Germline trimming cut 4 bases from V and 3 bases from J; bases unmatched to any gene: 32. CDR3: CALGGYPEVFALLGDTGTHPDKLIF. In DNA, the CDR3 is TGTGCTCTTGGGGGCTACCCAGAGGTCTTCGCTTTACTGGGGGATACGGGGACTCACCCCGATAAACTCATCTTT.

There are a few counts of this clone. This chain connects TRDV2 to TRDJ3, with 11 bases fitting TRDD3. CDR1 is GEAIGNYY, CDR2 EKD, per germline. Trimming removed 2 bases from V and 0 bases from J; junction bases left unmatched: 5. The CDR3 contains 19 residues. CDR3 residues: CACDRMGDTRSWDTRQMFF. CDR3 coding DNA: TGTGCCTGTGACAGAATGGGGGATACGCGCTCCTGGGACACCCGACAGATGTTTTTC.

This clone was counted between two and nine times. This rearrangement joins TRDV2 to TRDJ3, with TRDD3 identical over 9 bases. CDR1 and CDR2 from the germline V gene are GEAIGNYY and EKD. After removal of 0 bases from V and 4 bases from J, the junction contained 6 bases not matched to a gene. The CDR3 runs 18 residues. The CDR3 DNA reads TGTGCCTGTGACACCGCTGGGGGATTGAAATGGGACACCCGACAGATGTTTTTC. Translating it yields CACDTAGGLKWDTRQMFF.

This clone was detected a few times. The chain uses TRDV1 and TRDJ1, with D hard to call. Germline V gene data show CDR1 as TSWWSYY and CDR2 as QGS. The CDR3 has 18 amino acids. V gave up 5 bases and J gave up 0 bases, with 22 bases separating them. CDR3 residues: CALGNSPRLSGYTDKLIF. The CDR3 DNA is TGTGCTCTTGGGAACTCCCCGCGCCTGTCCGGATACACCGATAAACTCATCTTT.

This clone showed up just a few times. CDR3 DNA: TGTGCCTGTGACACACTGGGGGATACGCAAAGCTCCTGGGACACCCGACAGATGTTTTTC. It encodes CACDTLGDTQSSWDTRQMFF. This chain joins TRDV2 and TRDJ3, with 13 bases identical to TRDD3. Germline-derived CDR1 and CDR2 are GEAIGNYY and EKD. Trimming cost V 1 base and J 0 bases; bases outside gene matches: 5. The CDR3 has 20 amino acids.

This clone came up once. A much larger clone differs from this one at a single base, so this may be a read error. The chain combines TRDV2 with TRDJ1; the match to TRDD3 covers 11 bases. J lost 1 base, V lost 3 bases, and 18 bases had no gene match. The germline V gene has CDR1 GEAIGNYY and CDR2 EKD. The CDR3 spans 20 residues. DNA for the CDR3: TGTGCCTGTGACCCCTTACTGGGGGATAAGGGTCGGGCGGGCACCGATAAACTCATCTTT. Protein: CACDPLLGDKGRAGTDKLIF.

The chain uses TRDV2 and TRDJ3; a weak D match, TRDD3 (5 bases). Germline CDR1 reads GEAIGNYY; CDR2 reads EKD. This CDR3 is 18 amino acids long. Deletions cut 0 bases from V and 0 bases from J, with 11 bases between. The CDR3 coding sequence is TGTGCCTGTGACACCGGCGGGGGCCGCTCCTGGGACACCCGACAGATGTTTTTC. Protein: CACDTGGGRSWDTRQMFF.

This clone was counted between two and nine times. CDR3 nucleotide sequence: TGTGCCTGTGACACCACTGGGGGAGCCCGAAGCTCCTGGGACACCCGACAGATGTTTTTC. This codes for CACDTTGGARSSWDTRQMFF. V gene TRDV2 combines with J gene TRDJ3; 9 bases match TRDD3. Germline V CDR1 and CDR2: GEAIGNYY, EKD. J lost 0 bases, V lost 0 bases, and 8 bases had no gene match. The CDR3 is 20 amino acids.

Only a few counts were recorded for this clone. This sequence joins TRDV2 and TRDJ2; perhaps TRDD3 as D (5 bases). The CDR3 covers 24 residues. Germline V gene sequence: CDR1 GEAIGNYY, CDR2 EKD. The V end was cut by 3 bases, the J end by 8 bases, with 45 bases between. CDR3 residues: CACDEMKVPVLPRAGNQWEAQLFF. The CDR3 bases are TGTGCCTGTGACGAGATGAAGGTTCCAGTTCTGCCCCGTGCGGGGAATCAGTGGGAGGCACAACTCTTCTTT.

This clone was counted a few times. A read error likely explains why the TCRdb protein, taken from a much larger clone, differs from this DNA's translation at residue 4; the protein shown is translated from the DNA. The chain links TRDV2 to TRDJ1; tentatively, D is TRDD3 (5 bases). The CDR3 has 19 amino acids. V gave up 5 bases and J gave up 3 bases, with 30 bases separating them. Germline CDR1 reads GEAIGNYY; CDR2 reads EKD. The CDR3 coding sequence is TGTGCCTGTGGCACGCTTCGGACCGGGAATATACGAGTGCCCGATAAACTCATCTTT. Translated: CACGTLRTGNIRVPDKLIF.

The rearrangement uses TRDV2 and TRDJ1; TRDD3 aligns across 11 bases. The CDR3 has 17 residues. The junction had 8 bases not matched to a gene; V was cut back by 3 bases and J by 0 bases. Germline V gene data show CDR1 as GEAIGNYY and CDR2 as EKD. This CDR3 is CACDLLGDIPYTDKLIF. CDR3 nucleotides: TGTGCCTGTGACCTACTGGGGGATATCCCGTACACCGATAAACTCATCTTT.

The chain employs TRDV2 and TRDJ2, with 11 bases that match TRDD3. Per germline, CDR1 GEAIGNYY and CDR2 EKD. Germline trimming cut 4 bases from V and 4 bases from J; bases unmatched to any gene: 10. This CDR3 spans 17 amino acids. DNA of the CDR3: TGTGCCTGTGAGCCGATGGGGGATACGCGGGCGACAGCACAACTCTTCTTT. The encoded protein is CACEPMGDTRATAQLFF.

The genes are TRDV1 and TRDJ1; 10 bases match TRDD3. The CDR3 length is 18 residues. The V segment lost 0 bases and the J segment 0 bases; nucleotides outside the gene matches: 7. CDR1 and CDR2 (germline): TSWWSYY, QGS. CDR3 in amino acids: CALGELRVLGDYTDKLIF. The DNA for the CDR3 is TGTGCTCTTGGGGAACTGCGCGTACTGGGGGATTACACCGATAAACTCATCTTT.

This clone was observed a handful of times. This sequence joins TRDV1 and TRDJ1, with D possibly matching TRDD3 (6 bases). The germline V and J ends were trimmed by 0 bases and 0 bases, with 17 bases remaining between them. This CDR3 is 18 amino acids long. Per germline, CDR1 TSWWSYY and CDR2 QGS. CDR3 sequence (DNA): TGTGCTCTTGGGGAACTCGACCGATGGGGATTCTACACCGATAAACTCATCTTT. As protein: CALGELDRWGFYTDKLIF.

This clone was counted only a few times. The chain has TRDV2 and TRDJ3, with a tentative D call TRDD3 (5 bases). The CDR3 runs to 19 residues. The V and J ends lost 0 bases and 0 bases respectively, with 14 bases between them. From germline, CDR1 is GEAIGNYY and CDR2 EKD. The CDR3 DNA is TGTGCCTGTGACACCGGGGACCTGAAACCCTCCTGGGACACCCGACAGATGTTTTTC. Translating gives CACDTGDLKPSWDTRQMFF.

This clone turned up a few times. CDR3 amino acids: CACDTVGRDLTAQLFF. CDR3 nucleotides: TGTGCCTGTGACACCGTTGGGAGGGATTTGACAGCACAACTCTTCTTT. V is TRDV2 and J is TRDJ2; no firm D call. The germline V gene encodes CDR1 GEAIGNYY and CDR2 EKD. There are 16 residues in the CDR3. Trimming stripped 0 bases from V and 1 base from J, with 11 bases between.

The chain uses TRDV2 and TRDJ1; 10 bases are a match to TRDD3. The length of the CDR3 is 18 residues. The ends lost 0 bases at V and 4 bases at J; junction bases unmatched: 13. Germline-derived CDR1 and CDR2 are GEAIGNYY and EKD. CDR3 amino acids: CACDTYWGMPREGDKLIF. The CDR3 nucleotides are TGTGCCTGTGACACCTACTGGGGGATGCCCCGAGAAGGCGATAAACTCATCTTT.

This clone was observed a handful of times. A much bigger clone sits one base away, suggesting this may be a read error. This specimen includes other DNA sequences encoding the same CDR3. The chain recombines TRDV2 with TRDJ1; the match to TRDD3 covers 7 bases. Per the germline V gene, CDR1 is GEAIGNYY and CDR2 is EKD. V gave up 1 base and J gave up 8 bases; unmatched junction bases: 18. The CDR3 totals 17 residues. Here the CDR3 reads CACDTLSTGVPRGKLIF. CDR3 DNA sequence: TGTGCCTGTGACACGCTCTCTACTGGGGTCCCCAGGGGCAAACTCATCTTT.

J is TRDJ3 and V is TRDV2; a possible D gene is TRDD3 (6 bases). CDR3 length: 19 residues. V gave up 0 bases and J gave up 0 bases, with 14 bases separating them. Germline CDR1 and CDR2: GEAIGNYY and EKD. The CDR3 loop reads CACDTVGGPSSWDTRQMFF. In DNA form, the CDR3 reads TGTGCCTGTGACACCGTTGGGGGCCCGAGCTCCTGGGACACCCGACAGATGTTTTTC.

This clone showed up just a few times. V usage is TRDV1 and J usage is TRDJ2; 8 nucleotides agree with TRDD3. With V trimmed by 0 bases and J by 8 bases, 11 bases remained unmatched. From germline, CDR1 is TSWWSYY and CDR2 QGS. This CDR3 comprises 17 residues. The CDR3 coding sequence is TGTGCTCTTGGGGAACTCTATAGGCCGGGGGATAAGGCACAACTCTTCTTT. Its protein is CALGELYRPGDKAQLFF.

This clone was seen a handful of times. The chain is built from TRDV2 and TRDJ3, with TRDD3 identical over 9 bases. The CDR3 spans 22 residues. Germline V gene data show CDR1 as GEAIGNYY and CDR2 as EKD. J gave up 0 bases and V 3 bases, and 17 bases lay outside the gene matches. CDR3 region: CACDEAVGSGGFRSWDTRQMFF. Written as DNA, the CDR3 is TGTGCCTGTGACGAGGCGGTCGGGTCTGGGGGATTCCGCTCCTGGGACACCCGACAGATGTTTTTC.

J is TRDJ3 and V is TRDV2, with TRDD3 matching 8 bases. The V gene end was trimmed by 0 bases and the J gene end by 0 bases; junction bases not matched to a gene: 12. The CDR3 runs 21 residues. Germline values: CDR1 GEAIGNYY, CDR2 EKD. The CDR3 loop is CACDTARTGGSSSWDTRQMFF. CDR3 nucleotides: TGTGCCTGTGACACCGCTCGGACTGGGGGCTCTTCCTCCTGGGACACCCGACAGATGTTTTTC.

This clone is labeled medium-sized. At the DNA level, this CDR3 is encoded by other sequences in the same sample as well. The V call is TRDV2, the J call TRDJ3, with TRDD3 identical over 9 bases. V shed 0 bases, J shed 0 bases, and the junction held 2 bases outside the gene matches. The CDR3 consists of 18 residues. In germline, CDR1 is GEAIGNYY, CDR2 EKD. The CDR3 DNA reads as TGTGCCTGTGACACCGGGGGATACAGCTCCTGGGACACCCGACAGATGTTTTTC. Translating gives CACDTGGYSSWDTRQMFF.

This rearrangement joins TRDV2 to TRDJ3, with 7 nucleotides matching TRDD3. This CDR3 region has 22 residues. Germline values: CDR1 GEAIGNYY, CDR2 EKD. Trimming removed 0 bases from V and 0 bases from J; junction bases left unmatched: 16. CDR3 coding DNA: TGTGCCTGTGACACCGCTTTCGGCTGGACTGGGGATATCTCCTGGGACACCCGACAGATGTTTTTC. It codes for CACDTAFGWTGDISWDTRQMFF.